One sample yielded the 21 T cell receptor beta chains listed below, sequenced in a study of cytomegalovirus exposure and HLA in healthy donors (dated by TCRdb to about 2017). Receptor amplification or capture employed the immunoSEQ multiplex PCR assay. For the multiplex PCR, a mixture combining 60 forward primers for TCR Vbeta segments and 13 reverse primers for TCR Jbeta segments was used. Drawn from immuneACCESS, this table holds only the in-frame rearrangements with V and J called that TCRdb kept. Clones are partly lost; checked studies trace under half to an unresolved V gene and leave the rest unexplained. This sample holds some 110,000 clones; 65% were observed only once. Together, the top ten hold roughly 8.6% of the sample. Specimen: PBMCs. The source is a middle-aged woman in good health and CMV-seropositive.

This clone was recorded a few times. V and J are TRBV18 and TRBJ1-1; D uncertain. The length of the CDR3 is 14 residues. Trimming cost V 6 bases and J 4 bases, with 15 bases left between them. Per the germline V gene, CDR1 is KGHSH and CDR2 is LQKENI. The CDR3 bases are TGTGCCAGCTCGCCAACGAATCTAGGCACTGAAGCTTTCTTT. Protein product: CASSPTNLGTEAFF.

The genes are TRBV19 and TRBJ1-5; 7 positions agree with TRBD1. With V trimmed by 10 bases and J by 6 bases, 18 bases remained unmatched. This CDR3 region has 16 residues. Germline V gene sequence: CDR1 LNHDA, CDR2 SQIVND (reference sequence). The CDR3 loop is CATRLGGEVGVQPQHF. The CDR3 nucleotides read TGTGCCACCAGACTAGGGGGCGAGGTAGGCGTTCAGCCCCAGCATTTT.

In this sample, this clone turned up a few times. The CDR3 DNA reads TGTGCCAGCAGCTTAGGGGGAGTCCCTGGAAACACCATATATTTT. Its translation is CASSLGGVPGNTIYF. The gene calls are TRBV11-3 and TRBJ1-3; D call uncertain. Germline loops: CDR1 SGHNT, CDR2 YENEEA. V lost 1 base, J lost 2 bases, and 9 bases lay in between. The CDR3 covers 15 residues. The whole variable domain, filled in from reference TRBV11-3 and TRBJ1-3, reads EAGVVQSPRYKIIEKKQPVAFWCNPISGHNTLYWYLQNLGQGPELLIRYENEEAVDDSQLPKDRFSAERLKGVDSTLKIQPAELGDSAVYLCASSLGGVPGNTIYFGEGSWLTVV.

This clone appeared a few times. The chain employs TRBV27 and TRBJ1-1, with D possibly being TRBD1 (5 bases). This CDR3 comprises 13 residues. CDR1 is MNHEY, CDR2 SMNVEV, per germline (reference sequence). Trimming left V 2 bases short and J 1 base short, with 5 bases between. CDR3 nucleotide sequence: TGTGCCAGCAGTTTAAGGGGGAACACTGAAGCTTTCTTT. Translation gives CASSLRGNTEAFF.

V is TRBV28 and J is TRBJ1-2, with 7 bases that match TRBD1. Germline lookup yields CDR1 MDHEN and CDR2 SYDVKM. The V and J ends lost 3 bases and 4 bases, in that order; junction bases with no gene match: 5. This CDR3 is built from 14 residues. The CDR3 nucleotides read TGTGCCAGCAGTTTGACAGGACAGGTCTATGGCTACACCTTC. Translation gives CASSLTGQVYGYTF.

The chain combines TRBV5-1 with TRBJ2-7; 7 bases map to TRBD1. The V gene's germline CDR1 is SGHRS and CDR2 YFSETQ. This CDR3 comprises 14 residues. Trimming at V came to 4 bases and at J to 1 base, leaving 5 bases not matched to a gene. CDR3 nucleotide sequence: TGCGCCAGCAGCCCCAACAGGGGATCCTACGAGCAGTACTTC. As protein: CASSPNRGSYEQYF.

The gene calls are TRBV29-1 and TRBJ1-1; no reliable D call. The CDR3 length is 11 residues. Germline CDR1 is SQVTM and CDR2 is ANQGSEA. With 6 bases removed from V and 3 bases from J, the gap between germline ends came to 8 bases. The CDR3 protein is CSVGTDTEAFF. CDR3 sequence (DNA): TGCAGCGTAGGAACAGACACTGAAGCTTTCTTT.

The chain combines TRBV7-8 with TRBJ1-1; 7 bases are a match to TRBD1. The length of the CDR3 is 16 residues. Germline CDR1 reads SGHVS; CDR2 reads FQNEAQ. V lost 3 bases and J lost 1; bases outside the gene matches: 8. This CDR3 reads CASSFGPRTGNTEAFF. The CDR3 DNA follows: TGTGCCAGCAGCTTCGGGCCTCGGACAGGGAACACTGAAGCTTTCTTT.

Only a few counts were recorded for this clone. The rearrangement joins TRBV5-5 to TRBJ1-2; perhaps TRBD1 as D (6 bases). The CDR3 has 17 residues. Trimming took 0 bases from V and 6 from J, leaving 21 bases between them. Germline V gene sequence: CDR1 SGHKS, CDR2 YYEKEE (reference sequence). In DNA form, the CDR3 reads TGTGCCAGCAGCTTGGCCCCAGGGGATGGAAGCATGAATGGCTACACCTTC. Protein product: CASSLAPGDGSMNGYTF.

CDR3 residues: CASSFRAGDIQYF. In nucleotides, the CDR3 is TGCGCCAGCAGCTTCAGGGCAGGGGACATTCAGTACTTC. The rearrangement links TRBV5-1 to TRBJ2-4; TRBD1 is a possible D gene (6 bases). Looked up from germline, CDR1 is SGHRS and CDR2 is YFSETQ. V lost 2 bases, J lost 8 bases, and 11 bases lay in between. The CDR3 spans 13 residues. Complete variable domain (other parts from reference TRBV5-1 and TRBJ2-4): KAGVTQTPRYLIKTRGQQVTLSCSPISGHRSVSWYQQTPGQGLQFLFEYFSETQRNKGNFPGRFSGRQFSNSRSEMNVSTLELGDSALYLCASSFRAGDIQYFGAGTRLSVL.

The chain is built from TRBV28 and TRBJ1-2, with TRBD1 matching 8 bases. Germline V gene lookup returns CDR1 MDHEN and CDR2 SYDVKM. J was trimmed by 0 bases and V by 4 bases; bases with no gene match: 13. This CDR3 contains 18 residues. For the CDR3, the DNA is TGTGCCAGCAGTTCTCTTCGCCAGGGGGCCGGGGCTAACTATGGCTACACCTTC. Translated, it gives CASSSLRQGAGANYGYTF.

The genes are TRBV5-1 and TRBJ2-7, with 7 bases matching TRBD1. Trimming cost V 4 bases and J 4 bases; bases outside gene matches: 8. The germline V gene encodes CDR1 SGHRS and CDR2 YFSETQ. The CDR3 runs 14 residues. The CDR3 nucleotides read TGCGCCAGCAGCCAGGGGGAAGAGGGATACGAGCAGTACTTC. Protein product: CASSQGEEGYEQYF.

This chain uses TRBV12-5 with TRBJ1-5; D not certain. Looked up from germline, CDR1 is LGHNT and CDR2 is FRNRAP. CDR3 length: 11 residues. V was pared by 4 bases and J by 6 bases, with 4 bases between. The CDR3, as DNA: TGTGCTAGTGGTTCCCGTCAGCCCCAGCATTTT. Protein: CASGSRQPQHF.

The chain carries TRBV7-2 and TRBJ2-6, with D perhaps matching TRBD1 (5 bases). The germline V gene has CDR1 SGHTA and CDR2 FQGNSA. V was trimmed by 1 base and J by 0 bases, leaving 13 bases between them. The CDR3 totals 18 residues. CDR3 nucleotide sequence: TGTGCCAGCAGCTTAGGACAGTTCTCCTACTCTGGGGCCAACGTCCTGACTTTC. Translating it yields CASSLGQFSYSGANVLTF.

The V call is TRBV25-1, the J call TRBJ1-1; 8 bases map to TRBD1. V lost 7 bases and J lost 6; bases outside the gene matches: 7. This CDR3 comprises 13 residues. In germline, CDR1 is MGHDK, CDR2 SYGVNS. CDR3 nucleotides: TGTGCCAGCACACCAGGGGGCCGCGCTGAAGCTTTCTTT. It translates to CASTPGGRAEAFF.

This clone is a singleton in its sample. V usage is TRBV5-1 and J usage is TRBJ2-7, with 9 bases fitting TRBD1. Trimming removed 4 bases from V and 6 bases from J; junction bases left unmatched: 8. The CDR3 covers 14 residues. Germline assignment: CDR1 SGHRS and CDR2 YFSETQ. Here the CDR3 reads CASSPGTGNGEQYF. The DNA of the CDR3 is TGCGCCAGCAGCCCCGGGACAGGGAATGGCGAGCAGTACTTC.

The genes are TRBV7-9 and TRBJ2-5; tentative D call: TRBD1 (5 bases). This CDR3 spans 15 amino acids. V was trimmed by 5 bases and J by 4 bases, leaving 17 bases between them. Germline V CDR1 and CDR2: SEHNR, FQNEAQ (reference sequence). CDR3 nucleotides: TGTGCCAGCAGCCAATTTAGCCAGGGCGGAGAGACCCAGTACTTC. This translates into CASSQFSQGGETQYF. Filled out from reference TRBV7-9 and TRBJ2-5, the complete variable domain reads DTGVSQNPRHKITKRGQNVTFRCDPISEHNRLYWYRQTLGQGPEFLTYFQNEAQLEKSRLLSDRFSAERPKGSFSTLEIQRTEQGDSAMYLCASSQFSQGGETQYFGPGTRLLVL.

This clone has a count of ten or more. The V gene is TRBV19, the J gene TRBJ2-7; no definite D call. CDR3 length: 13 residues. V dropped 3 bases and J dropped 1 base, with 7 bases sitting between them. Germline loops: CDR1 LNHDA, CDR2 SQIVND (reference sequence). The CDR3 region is CASSILLSYEQYF. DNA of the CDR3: TGTGCCAGTAGTATTCTCCTATCCTACGAGCAGTACTTC.

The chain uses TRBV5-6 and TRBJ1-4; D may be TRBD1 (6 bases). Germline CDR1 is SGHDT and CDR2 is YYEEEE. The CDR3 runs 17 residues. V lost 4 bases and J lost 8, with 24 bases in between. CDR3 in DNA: TGTGCCAGCAGCCTGAAACAGGGCAGCGCAGGTGTAGAAAAACTGTTTTTT. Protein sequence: CASSLKQGSAGVEKLFF.

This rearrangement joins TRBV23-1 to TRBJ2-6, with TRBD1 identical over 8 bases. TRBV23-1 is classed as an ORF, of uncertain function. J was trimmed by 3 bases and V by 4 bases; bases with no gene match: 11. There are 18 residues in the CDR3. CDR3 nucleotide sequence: TGCGCCAGCAGTCCCAACCGGACAGGGATCGGTGGGGCCAACGTCCTGACTTTC. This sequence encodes CASSPNRTGIGGANVLTF.

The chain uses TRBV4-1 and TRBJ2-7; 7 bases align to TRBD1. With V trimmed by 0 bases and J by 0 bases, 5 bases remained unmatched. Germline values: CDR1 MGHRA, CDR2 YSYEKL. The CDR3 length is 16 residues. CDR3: CASSQEPRDSSYEQYF. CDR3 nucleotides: TGCGCCAGCAGCCAAGAGCCTCGGGACAGCTCCTACGAGCAGTACTTC.